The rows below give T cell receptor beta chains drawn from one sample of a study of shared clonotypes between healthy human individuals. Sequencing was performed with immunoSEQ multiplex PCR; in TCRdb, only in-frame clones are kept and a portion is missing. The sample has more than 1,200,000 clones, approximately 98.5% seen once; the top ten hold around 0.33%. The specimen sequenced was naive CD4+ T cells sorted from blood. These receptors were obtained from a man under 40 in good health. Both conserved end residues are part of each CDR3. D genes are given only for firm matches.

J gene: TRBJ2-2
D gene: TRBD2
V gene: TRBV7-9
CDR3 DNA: TGTGCCAGCAGCTTACGACTAGCGGTAAACACCGGGGAGCTGTTTTTT
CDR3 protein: CASSLRLAVNTGELFF

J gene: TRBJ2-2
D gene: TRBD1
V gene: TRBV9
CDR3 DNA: TGTGCCAGCAGCGGACGTGGGTGGACAGGCTCCACCGGGGAGCTGTTTTTT
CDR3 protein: CASSGRGWTGSTGELFF

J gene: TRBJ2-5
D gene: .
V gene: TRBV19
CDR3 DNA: TGTGCCAGTAGTGTCCCTAAGGGAAGACCAGAGACCCAGTACTTC
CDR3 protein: CASSVPKGRPETQYF

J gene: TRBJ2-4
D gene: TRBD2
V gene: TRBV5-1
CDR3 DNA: TGCGCCAGCAGCTGGGGACTAGCGGAAAACATTCAGTACTTC
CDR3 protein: CASSWGLAENIQYF

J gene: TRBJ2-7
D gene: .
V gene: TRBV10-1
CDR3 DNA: TGCGCCAGCAGTCGCTCGGGAGCTAGGTACGAGCAGTACTTC
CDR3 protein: CASSRSGARYEQYF

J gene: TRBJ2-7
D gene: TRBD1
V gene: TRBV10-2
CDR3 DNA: TGCGCCAGCCGAAATGACAGGGCTGAGGAGCAGTACTTC
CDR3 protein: CASRNDRAEEQYF

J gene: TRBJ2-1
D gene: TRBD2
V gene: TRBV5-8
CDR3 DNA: TGTGCCAGCAGCTCGGTCGGGGAGGGGAGGGCTTACAATGAGCAGTTCTTC
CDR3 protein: CASSSVGEGRAYNEQFF

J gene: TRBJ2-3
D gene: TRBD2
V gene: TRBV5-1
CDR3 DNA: TGCGCCAGCAGCTTGGATGTTGGTACTAGCGGTTCGACAGATACGCAGTATTTT
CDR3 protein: CASSLDVGTSGSTDTQYF

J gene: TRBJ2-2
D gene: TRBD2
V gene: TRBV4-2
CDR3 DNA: TGTGCCAGCAGCCGGACTAGCGGAGCGAACACCGGGGAGCTGTTTTTT
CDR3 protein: CASSRTSGANTGELFF

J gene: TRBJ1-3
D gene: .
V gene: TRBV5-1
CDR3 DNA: TGCGCCAGCAGCGAAGTCCCGAGTGGAAACACCATATATTTT
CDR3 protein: CASSEVPSGNTIYF

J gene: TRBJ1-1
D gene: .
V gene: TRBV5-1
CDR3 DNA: TGCGCCAGCAGCTTAAAAGTACAGGGGAACACTGAAGCTTTCTTT
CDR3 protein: CASSLKVQGNTEAFF